This T cell receptor (beta chain) originates from a study of metastatic and nonmetastatic thyroid tumors. This clone was observed at least ten times. Its antigen is unknown. Study-level points and caveats: Reportedly, malignant thyroid tumors had significantly higher TCR beta diversity than benign nodules, in blood and tumor.

Patients underwent thyroid surgery, and none had received any treatment before it. This CDR3 has 13 amino acids. Germline assignment: CDR1 SGHAT and CDR2 FQNNGV. Trimming cost V 5 bases and J 3 bases, with 10 bases left between them. TCRdb re-analyzed the PCR reads through MiXCR. Of about 31,000 clones detected, roughly 19% appear once; the ten largest clones hold about 20%. This sequence was found in a female donor with papillary thyroid cancer or a benign thyroid nodule (not recorded which). Some clones in this sample may be carry-over from other donors' samples. The material sequenced was blood. The J gene is TRBJ1-2, the V gene TRBV11-2; no clear D gene. The CDR3 sequence is CASSLDGDYGYTF. The CDR3 DNA follows: TGTGCCAGCAGCCTGGACGGAGACTATGGCTACACCTTC. Full variable domain (outside the CDR3, taken from reference TRBV11-2 and TRBJ1-2): EAGVAQSPRYKIIEKRQSVAFWCNPISGHATLYWYQQILGQGPKLLIQFQNNGVVDDSQLPKDRFSAERLKGVDSTLKIQPAKLEDSAVYLCASSLDGDYGYTFGSGTRLTVV.